This is a list of T cell receptor beta chains from one sample in a study of CD8 T cells in Susac syndrome. TCRdb fed the immunoSEQ multiplex PCR reads into MiXCR, producing one record per CDR3 protein. The table shows 80,000 or so distinct CDR3 sequences, with about 95% occurring only once. Sequencing used CD8+ T cells from PBMCs. These receptors were obtained from a human donor with Susac syndrome. Each CDR3 is given with its conserved first and last residue. The D gene is left open where the match is weak. Expanded clones are given a class, and other clones once, few, many or no size at all.

V	size	length	D	J	DNA	CDR3
TRBV13	.	15	.	TRBJ2-7	TGTGCCAGCAGCACAAACCAGCGGGCGTCCTACGAGCAGTACTTC	CASSTNQRASYEQYF
TRBV20-1	.	13	TRBD1	TRBJ2-1	TGCAGTGCTAGAAGTGACAGGGAGTATGAGCAGTTCTTC	CSARSDREYEQFF
TRBV5-1	.	14	.	TRBJ2-1	TGCGCCAGCAGCTTGTCTCGCAACTACAATGAGCAGTTCTTC	CASSLSRNYNEQFF
TRBV19	.	14	TRBD1	TRBJ2-1	TGTGCCAGTGGACCACAGGGGGCAGGCAATGAGCAGTTCTTC	CASGPQGAGNEQFF
TRBV11-1	.	13	.	TRBJ1-2	TGTGCCAGCAGCCCCCGTTTTGGCTATGGCTACACCTTC	CASSPRFGYGYTF
TRBV5-1	.	15	.	TRBJ1-5	TGCGCCAGCAGCTTGGAGGGGAATAGCAATCAGCCCCAGCATTTT	CASSLEGNSNQPQHF
TRBV15	.	14	.	TRBJ2-2	TGTGCCACCAGCACGGACAGTAACACCGGGGAGCTGTTTTTT	CATSTDSNTGELFF
TRBV1	.	12	.	TRBJ1-2	TGCACCAGCGTGCGAAAGACCTATGGCTACACCTTC	CTSVRKTYGYTF
TRBV15	.	13	.	TRBJ2-7	TGTGCCACCAGCAAATCGAGCTCCTACGAGCAGTACTTC	CATSKSSSYEQYF
TRBV10-3	.	13	.	TRBJ1-5	TGTGCCATCGCGGGCGGCGGGAATCAGCCCCAGCATTTT	CAIAGGGNQPQHF
TRBV20-1	.	13	.	TRBJ2-1	TGCAGTGCTAGCTGGGCGCGATACAATGAGCAGTTCTTC	CSASWARYNEQFF
TRBV13	.	13	.	TRBJ2-5	TGTGCCAGCAGCTCGGGTGTCGGGGAGACCCAGTACTTC	CASSSGVGETQYF
TRBV11-1	.	19	.	TRBJ2-5	TGTGCCAGCAGCCCCGCCCCGGACTTCGATGGGGGGTACCAAGAGACCCAGTACTTC	CASSPAPDFDGGYQETQYF
TRBV5-1	.	13	.	TRBJ1-2	TGCGCCAGCAGCTTTGACACGACCTATGGCTACACCTTC	CASSFDTTYGYTF
TRBV30	.	14	TRBD2	TRBJ2-3	TGTGCCTGGAGCCTGACTAGCGGGACAGATACGCAGTATTTT	CAWSLTSGTDTQYF
TRBV29-1	.	14	.	TRBJ2-2	TGCAGCGCCATCGGACTGCAGAACACCGGGGAGCTGTTTTTT	CSAIGLQNTGELFF
TRBV20-1	.	12	.	TRBJ2-1	TGCAGTGCTAGAGGGGGCCTGGATGAGCAGTTCTTC	CSARGGLDEQFF
TRBV19	few	13	.	TRBJ1-1	TGTGCCAGTAGTATTGGAGGGAGCACTGAAGCTTTCTTT	CASSIGGSTEAFF
TRBV30	.	16	TRBD1	TRBJ2-7	TGTGCCTGGAGTGTACCTCACAGGGGCCTTACCTACGAGCAGTACTTC	CAWSVPHRGLTYEQYF
TRBV6-5	.	15	TRBD1	TRBJ2-5	TGTGCCAGCAGTTACTCGAGGGGGCCGTGGGAGACCCAGTACTTC	CASSYSRGPWETQYF
TRBV13	.	12	.	TRBJ2-1	TGTGCCAGCAGCTCCTACACGAATGAGCAGTTCTTC	CASSSYTNEQFF
TRBV7-9	.	13	.	TRBJ1-1	TGTGCCAGCAGTACCGACAGCAACACTGAAGCTTTCTTT	CASSTDSNTEAFF
TRBV7-6	few	15	.	TRBJ2-3	TGTGCCAGCAGCCCTGTGACAAAAAGCACAGATACGCAGTATTTT	CASSPVTKSTDTQYF
TRBV20-1	once	15	.	TRBJ1-2	TGCAGTGCTAGAGATCAGGGAGCCCGACGAGATGGCTACACCTTC	CSARDQGARRDGYTF